These 32 T cell receptor beta chains were sequenced from one sample in a study of identical twins. TCRdb called the 5' RACE reads again in MiXCR, with one record for every CDR3 protein. The sample carries 250,000 to 350,000 distinct CDR3 sequences, just under 9.5% recorded once. These records were also assigned to another study, of yellow fever vaccine responses in identical twins.

Sequences were obtained from CD8+ T cells sorted from blood. The source is a young woman in good health.

This clonotype was seen only a few times. CDR3 nucleotide sequence: TGCAGTGCTAGATCCCTGCCACAGGGTGGGTACATTCAGTACTTC. It specifies CSARSLPQGGYIQYF. This rearrangement joins TRBV20-1 to TRBJ2-4; the D gene is possibly TRBD1 (6 bases). The CDR3 spans 15 residues. Germline CDR1 DFQATT, CDR2 SNEGSKA (reference sequence). Trimming cost V 2 bases and J 8 bases, with 19 bases left between them.

Many counts were recorded for this clonotype. The V call is TRBV6-2 or TRBV6-3, the J call TRBJ2-1; D is undetermined. The CDR3 runs 15 residues. In germline, CDR1 is MNHEY, CDR2 SVGEGT. With 0 bases removed from V and 3 bases from J, the gap between germline ends came to 9 bases. CDR3 in amino acids: CASSYSDGYYNEQFF. The CDR3, as DNA: TGTGCCAGCAGTTACTCGGACGGGTACTACAATGAGCAGTTCTTC.

This clonotype was picked up many times. V and J are TRBV12-3 or TRBV12-4 and TRBJ2-7, with TRBD2 matching 8 bases. The V segment lost 6 bases and the J segment 2 bases; nucleotides outside the gene matches: 6. This CDR3 region has 14 residues. The CDR3 bases are TGTGCCAGCAGCTGGACTAGCTTAACCTACGAGCAGTACTTC. Protein: CASSWTSLTYEQYF.

This clonotype showed up many times. This chain links TRBV4-1 with TRBJ1-1; TRBD1 agrees at 7 bases. Germline assignment: CDR1 MGHRA and CDR2 YSYEKL. CDR3 size: 16 residues. V was pared by 2 bases and J by 0 bases, with 6 bases of the junction left unmatched. Here the CDR3 reads CASSQRTGNMNTEAFF. The CDR3 DNA reads TGCGCCAGCAGCCAACGGACAGGAAACATGAACACTGAAGCTTTCTTT.

The rearrangement joins TRBV5-1 to TRBJ1-1; D gene ambiguous. Germline-derived CDR1 and CDR2 are SGHRS and YFSETQ. Trimming took 1 base from V and 1 from J, leaving 11 bases between them. The CDR3 is 15 amino acids. The CDR3 loop reads CASSLPPAANTEAFF. The CDR3 DNA reads TGCGCCAGCAGCTTGCCCCCTGCAGCGAACACTGAAGCTTTCTTT. The full variable domain, with the rest looked up from reference TRBV5-1 and TRBJ1-1, is KAGVTQTPRYLIKTRGQQVTLSCSPISGHRSVSWYQQTPGQGLQFLFEYFSETQRNKGNFPGRFSGRQFSNSRSEMNVSTLELGDSALYLCASSLPPAANTEAFFGQGTRLTVV.

The chain joins TRBV14 to TRBJ2-7, with 8 bases aligning to TRBD2. Trimming at V came to 4 bases and at J to 4 bases, leaving 9 bases not matched to a gene. Germline V gene lookup returns CDR1 SGHDN and CDR2 FVKESK. The CDR3 length is 15 residues. The CDR3 reads CASSPSGGAIYEQYF. In DNA, the CDR3 is TGTGCCAGCAGCCCGTCCGGGGGGGCCATATACGAGCAGTACTTC.

This clonotype was observed many times. V gene TRBV19 combines with J gene TRBJ1-2, with D possibly TRBD1 on 5 matching bases. The CDR3 sequence is 13 residues long. The ends were cut back, 3 bases at V and 5 bases at J, with 10 bases in the middle. Per germline, CDR1 LNHDA and CDR2 SQIVND (reference sequence). The CDR3, as DNA: TGTGCCAGTAGTATCTTGGCAGGGTATGGCTACACCTTC. Its protein product is CASSILAGYGYTF.

The chain uses TRBV29-1 and TRBJ2-1; D might be TRBD1 (6 bases). The V end was cut by 5 bases, the J end by 1 base, with 9 bases between. CDR1 SQVTM and CDR2 ANQGSEA come from the germline V gene. The CDR3 totals 13 residues. CDR3 protein: CSVLDRSYNEQFF. For the CDR3, the DNA is TGCAGCGTTCTAGACAGGTCCTACAATGAGCAGTTCTTC.

This clonotype was recorded at least ten times. This chain joins TRBV12-3 or TRBV12-4 and TRBJ2-7; 7 bases map to TRBD1. The CDR3 has 14 residues. The trim removed 5 bases at V and 1 base at J, leaving 5 bases unmatched. For the CDR3, the DNA is TGTGCCAGCAGTGAGGGGGCCTTATCCTACGAGCAGTACTTC. This gives the protein CASSEGALSYEQYF.

This clonotype was seen a few times. This chain connects TRBV21-1 to TRBJ2-1; the D segment call TRBD2 is taken from the table without a DNA check. TRBV21-1 is reported as a pseudogene. This CDR3 has 18 amino acids. The CDR3 DNA reads TGTGCCAGCAGCAAAGAGGCTAGCGGGAGGATTACCTACAATGAGCAGTTCTTC. The encoded protein is CASSKEASGRITYNEQFF.

This clonotype appeared a few times. The chain joins TRBV6-4 to TRBJ2-1; 11 nucleotides agree with TRBD2. The CDR3 spans 14 residues. J was trimmed by 6 bases and V by 3 bases; bases with no gene match: 1. The germline gives CDR1 MRHNA, CDR2 SNTAGT. The CDR3 nucleotides are TGTGCCAGCAGTGAGGGGACTAGCGGCAATGAGCAGTTCTTC. This gives the protein CASSEGTSGNEQFF.

V and J are TRBV27 and TRBJ2-1; possibly TRBD1 or TRBD2 for D (6 bases each). The germline V gene has CDR1 MNHEY and CDR2 SMNVEV (reference sequence). The V and J ends lost 6 bases and 7 bases respectively, with 10 bases between them. The CDR3 extends over 12 amino acids. The CDR3, as DNA: TGTGCCAGCAGCTGGGGGGCAAATGAGCAGTTCTTC. Protein sequence: CASSWGANEQFF.

In its sample, this clonotype was seen many times. The rearrangement joins TRBV25-1 to TRBJ2-5; a possible D gene is TRBD1 (6 bases). This CDR3 is built from 11 residues. Trimming cost V 6 bases and J 5 bases, with 7 bases left between them. Per the germline V gene, CDR1 is MGHDK and CDR2 is SYGVNS. The CDR3 loop reads CASRRGETQYF. The CDR3 DNA sequence: TGTGCCAGCAGAAGGGGGGAGACCCAGTACTTC.

This clonotype showed up many times. V is TRBV27 and J is TRBJ1-5; TRBD1 is a possible D gene (5 bases). The V gene's germline CDR1 is MNHEY and CDR2 SMNVEV (reference sequence). The CDR3 is made up of 14 amino acids. Trimming took 8 bases from V and 5 from J, leaving 16 bases between them. CDR3 sequence: CASADRGSDQPQHF. The CDR3 DNA sequence: TGTGCCAGCGCCGATCGGGGGAGCGATCAGCCCCAGCATTTT.

The table lists this clonotype with many counts. The chain joins TRBV28 to TRBJ2-3; a possible D gene is TRBD1 (6 bases). Trimming took 1 base from V and 5 from J, leaving 10 bases between them. There are 14 residues in the CDR3. The germline gives CDR1 MDHEN, CDR2 SYDVKM. Written as DNA, the CDR3 is TGTGCCAGCAGTTTATTGACAGGCAGAGATACGCAGTATTTT. Its protein product is CASSLLTGRDTQYF.

This clonotype was seen repeatedly, ten times or more. This chain connects TRBV20-1 to TRBJ2-1, with 15 bases aligning to TRBD2. CDR1 is DFQATT and CDR2 is SNEGSKA in the germline V gene (reference sequence). The CDR3 contains 14 residues. Unmatched junction bases numbered 5, after V lost 6 bases and J lost 8 bases. The CDR3 DNA is TGCAGTGCACGGACTAGCGGGAGGGGGTATGAGCAGTTCTTC. This sequence encodes CSARTSGRGYEQFF.

This clonotype was seen at least ten times. This chain connects TRBV9 to TRBJ2-7; D gene uncertain. The V and J ends lost 0 bases and 6 bases respectively, with 16 bases between them. This CDR3 has 15 amino acids. The germline V gene has CDR1 SGDLS and CDR2 YYNGEE. The chain's CDR3 is CASSVGGAERSEQYF. The DNA for the CDR3 is TGTGCCAGCAGCGTAGGGGGTGCGGAAAGAAGCGAGCAGTACTTC.

V is TRBV7-3 and J is TRBJ2-3; 8 nucleotides align to TRBD2. Germline trimming cut 5 bases from V and 4 bases from J; bases unmatched to any gene: 8. Germline V lookup: CDR1 SGHTA, CDR2 FQGTGA. CDR3 length: 15 amino acids. CDR3 nucleotide sequence: TGTGCCAGCAGCGTAATCGGGGGGGCCGCAGATACGCAGTATTTT. As protein: CASSVIGGAADTQYF.

In its sample, this clonotype was seen a few times. This rearrangement joins TRBV29-1 to TRBJ2-7; the D is unclear. Germline V gene sequence: CDR1 SQVTM, CDR2 ANQGSEA. CDR3 length: 14 residues. The V end lost 2 bases, the J end lost 3 bases, and 14 bases lay between the germline ends. CDR3 sequence: CSVESRNTDYEQYF. The CDR3 DNA follows: TGCAGCGTTGAATCACGGAACACAGACTACGAGCAGTACTTC.

This clonotype was seen ten or more times. The chain couples TRBV7-8 to TRBJ2-5; weak D call: TRBD2 (5 bases). From germline, CDR1 is SGHVS and CDR2 FQNEAQ. V was clipped by 7 bases and J by 1 base, with 13 bases between them. This CDR3 is built from 14 residues. CDR3 bases: TGTGCCAGCACCTTGGCTAGCCTCCAAGAGACCCAGTACTTC. It encodes CASTLASLQETQYF.

This rearrangement joins TRBV20-1 to TRBJ2-7; D not certain. Germline V gene sequence: CDR1 DFQATT, CDR2 SNEGSKA (reference sequence). The CDR3 totals 13 residues. With 0 bases removed from V and 4 bases from J, the gap between germline ends came to 10 bases. The CDR3 DNA reads as TGCAGTGCTAGAGACCCCTATGCGTACGAGCAGTACTTC. Translation gives CSARDPYAYEQYF.

This chain connects TRBV20-1 to TRBJ2-3; TRBD2 matches at 8 bases. Germline values: CDR1 DFQATT, CDR2 SNEGSKA (reference sequence). CDR3 length: 20 residues. V lost 1 base to trimming and J lost 0 bases; unmatched junction nucleotides: 18. The CDR3 reads CSARGGPGGPFSGSTDTQYF. CDR3 coding DNA: TGCAGTGCTAGAGGAGGGCCGGGGGGGCCATTTAGTGGGAGCACAGATACGCAGTATTTT.

There are many counts of this clonotype. The V call is TRBV7-9, the J call TRBJ2-3, with D possibly being TRBD1 or TRBD2 (5 bases each). Per the germline V gene, CDR1 is SEHNR and CDR2 is FQNEAQ (reference sequence). V was cut by 8 bases and J by 2 bases, with 14 bases left in between. CDR3 size: 14 residues. The CDR3 protein is CASLGRRYTDTQYF. The CDR3 bases are TGTGCCAGCTTGGGACGGCGATACACAGATACGCAGTATTTT.

This clonotype has just a few counts. The chain combines TRBV11-2 with TRBJ2-5; 8 bases line up with TRBD2. V lost 5 bases, J lost 3 bases, and 5 bases stayed unmatched. From germline, CDR1 is SGHAT and CDR2 FQNNGV. CDR3 length: 14 residues. The CDR3 loop is CASSRTSGEETQYF. CDR3 nucleotide sequence: TGTGCCAGCAGCCGTACTAGCGGAGAAGAGACCCAGTACTTC.

This clonotype has a handful of counts. The chain uses TRBV7-9 and TRBJ2-1; a possible D gene is TRBD1 (6 bases). CDR3 size: 12 residues. V lost 7 bases and J 6 bases, leaving 10 bases between the germline ends. Germline-derived CDR1 and CDR2 are SEHNR and FQNEAQ (reference sequence). CDR3 region: CASTGAGNEQFF. CDR3 sequence (DNA): TGTGCCAGCACAGGGGCCGGCAATGAGCAGTTCTTC. The variable domain in full, with the rest retrieved from reference TRBV7-9 and TRBJ2-1, is DTGVSQNPRHKITKRGQNVTFRCDPISEHNRLYWYRQTLGQGPEFLTYFQNEAQLEKSRLLSDRFSAERPKGSFSTLEIQRTEQGDSAMYLCASTGAGNEQFFGPGTRLTVL.

This clonotype was recorded a few times. The V gene is TRBV7-2, the J gene TRBJ2-3; D perhaps matches TRBD2 (5 bases). This CDR3 is 15 amino acids long. Germline values: CDR1 SGHTA, CDR2 FQGNSA. V lost 5 bases and J 2 bases, leaving 14 bases between the germline ends. CDR3 protein: CASSQLLRVTDTQYF. The CDR3 region has the DNA TGTGCCAGCAGCCAACTCCTGAGGGTCACAGATACGCAGTATTTT.

This chain connects TRBV7-2 to TRBJ2-3, with a tentative D call TRBD2 (5 bases). This CDR3 contains 15 residues. With 6 bases removed from V and 0 bases from J, the gap between germline ends came to 13 bases. Germline V lookup: CDR1 SGHTA, CDR2 FQGNSA. CDR3 amino acids: CASRISGASTDTQYF. The CDR3 DNA reads TGTGCCAGCAGGATCAGCGGCGCTAGCACAGATACGCAGTATTTT. Complete variable domain (other parts from reference TRBV7-2 and TRBJ2-3): GAGVSQSPSNKVTEKGKDVELRCDPISGHTALYWYRQSLGQGLEFLIYFQGNSAPDKSGLPSDRFSAERTGGSVSTLTIQRTQQEDSAVYLCASRISGASTDTQYFGPGTRLTVL.

This clonotype was seen a handful of times. This sequence joins TRBV5-1 and TRBJ1-2; 8 bases fit TRBD1. The CDR3 extends over 14 amino acids. Germline V gives CDR1 SGHRS, CDR2 YFSETQ. V lost 1 base to trimming and J lost 7 bases; unmatched junction nucleotides: 6. The CDR3 sequence: CASSLSGGGFGYTF. DNA for the CDR3: TGCGCCAGCAGCTTGTCAGGGGGCGGTTTTGGCTACACCTTC.

This clonotype came up many times. The rearrangement links TRBV12-3 or TRBV12-4 to TRBJ2-1; 11 bases map to TRBD2. Trimming at V came to 3 bases and at J to 8 bases, leaving 9 bases not matched to a gene. The CDR3 is 16 amino acids. The CDR3 bases are TGTGCCAGCAGTTTCCGCGTAGCGGGAGGGGAGCATGAGCAGTTCTTC. Amino acids: CASSFRVAGGEHEQFF.

The chain recombines TRBV12-3 or TRBV12-4 with TRBJ2-7; TRBD1 aligns across 8 bases. The ends lost 4 bases at V and 11 bases at J; junction bases unmatched: 13. This CDR3 has 14 residues. The CDR3 coding sequence is TGTGCCAGCAGTTCTTTCGGACAGGGAGGCCCTGAGTACTTC. This sequence encodes CASSSFGQGGPEYF.

The rearrangement uses TRBV18 and TRBJ2-5; 10 bases agree with TRBD1. After removal of 6 bases from V and 5 bases from J, the junction contained 9 bases not matched to a gene. This CDR3 is 15 amino acids long. Germline V gene lookup returns CDR1 KGHSH and CDR2 LQKENI. CDR3 nucleotides: TGTGCCAGCTCGCACCGGGACAGGGGTGAGGAGACCCAGTACTTC. Its translation is CASSHRDRGEETQYF.

CDR3 sequence: CASSVADGTSYEQYF. The CDR3 DNA is TGCGCCAGCAGCGTCGCCGACGGAACCTCCTACGAGCAGTACTTC. The chain carries TRBV5-1 and TRBJ2-7; D unresolved. Deletions cut 4 bases from V and 0 bases from J, with 14 bases between. Germline V lookup: CDR1 SGHRS, CDR2 YFSETQ. This CDR3 contains 15 residues.